This TCR beta chain was obtained from a study of control samples from healthy donors and cancer patients. Losses at the gene ends were 0 bases for V and 3 bases for J; bases not matched to a gene: 4. This CDR3 is built from 15 residues. Germline CDR1 LGHNA, CDR2 YSLEER. Generated by immunoSEQ multiplex PCR, the TCRdb table keeps only in-frame clones and is missing some. The sample gives 130,000 to 150,000 clones, around nine tenths of which show up once; over 4.5% is in the top ten. Sequencing was performed on blood. The gene calls are TRBV4-3 and TRBJ2-7; TRBD1 matches at 8 bases. This receptor was taken from a man younger than 40 in good health. The CDR3 spells CASSQEQGAVYEQYF. In nucleotides, the CDR3 is TGCGCCAGCAGCCAAGAGCAGGGGGCGGTCTACGAGCAGTACTTC.